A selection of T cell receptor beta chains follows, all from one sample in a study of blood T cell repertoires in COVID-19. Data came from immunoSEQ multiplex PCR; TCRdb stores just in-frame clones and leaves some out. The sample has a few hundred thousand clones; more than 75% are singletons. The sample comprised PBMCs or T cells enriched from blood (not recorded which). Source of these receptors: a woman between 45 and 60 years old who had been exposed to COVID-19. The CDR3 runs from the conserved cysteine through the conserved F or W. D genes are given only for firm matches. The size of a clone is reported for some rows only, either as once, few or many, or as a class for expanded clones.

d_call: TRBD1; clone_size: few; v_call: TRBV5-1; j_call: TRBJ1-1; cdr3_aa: CASSSGTGPFGAFF; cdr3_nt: TGCGCCAGCAGCTCCGGGACAGGACCCTTCGGAGCTTTCTTT
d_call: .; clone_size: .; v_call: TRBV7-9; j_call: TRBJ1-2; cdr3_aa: CASSPLRQIDYGYTF; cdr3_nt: TGTGCCAGCAGCCCATTAAGACAGATCGACTATGGCTACACCTTC
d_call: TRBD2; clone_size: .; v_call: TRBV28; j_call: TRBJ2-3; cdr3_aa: CASSLLPAGGRGDTQYF; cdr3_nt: TGTGCCAGCAGTTTACTCCCAGCGGGGGGCCGGGGAGATACGCAGTATTTT
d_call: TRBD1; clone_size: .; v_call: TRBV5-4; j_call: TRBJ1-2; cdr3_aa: CASSPGWQGANGYTF; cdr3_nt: TGTGCCAGCAGCCCCGGCTGGCAGGGGGCAAATGGCTACACCTTC
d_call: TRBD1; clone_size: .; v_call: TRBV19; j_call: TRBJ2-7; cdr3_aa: CASSRSGTGAYEQYF; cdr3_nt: TGTGCCAGTAGTCGGTCCGGGACAGGGGCCTACGAGCAGTACTTC
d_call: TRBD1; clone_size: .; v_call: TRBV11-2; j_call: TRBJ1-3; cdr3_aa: CASSFTGALGSGNTIYF; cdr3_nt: TGTGCCAGCAGCTTTACAGGGGCCCTGGGCTCTGGAAACACCATATATTTT
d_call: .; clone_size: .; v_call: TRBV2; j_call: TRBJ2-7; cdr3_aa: CASSSDSISYEQYF; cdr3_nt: TGTGCCAGCTCCTCAGACAGTATCTCCTACGAGCAGTACTTC
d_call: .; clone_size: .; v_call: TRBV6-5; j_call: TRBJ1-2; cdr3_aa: CASSYSSGNYGYTF; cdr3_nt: TGTGCCAGCAGTTACTCGTCAGGGAACTATGGCTACACCTTC
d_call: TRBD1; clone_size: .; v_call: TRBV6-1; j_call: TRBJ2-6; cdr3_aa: CASSERISGTGGSGANVLTF; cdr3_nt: TGTGCCAGCAGTGAGAGGATTTCCGGGACAGGGGGCTCTGGGGCCAACGTCCTGACTTTC
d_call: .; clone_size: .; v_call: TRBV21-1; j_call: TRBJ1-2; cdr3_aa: CASSKATSPGGYTF; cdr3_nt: TGTGCCAGCAGCAAAGCGACTTCCCCCGGTGGCTACACCTTC
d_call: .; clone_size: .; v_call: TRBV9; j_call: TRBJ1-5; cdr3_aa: CASSALGGPQHF; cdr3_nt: TGTGCCAGCAGCGCCCTAGGGGGGCCCCAGCATTTT
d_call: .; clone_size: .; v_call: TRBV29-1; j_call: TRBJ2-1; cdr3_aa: CSVYLPSSYNEQFF; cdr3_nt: TGCAGCGTTTATTTACCGAGCTCCTACAATGAGCAGTTCTTC
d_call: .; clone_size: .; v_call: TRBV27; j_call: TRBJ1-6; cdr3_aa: CASRVTWDTTSPLHF; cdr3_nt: TGTGCCAGCAGGGTAACTTGGGACACTACTTCACCCCTCCACTTT
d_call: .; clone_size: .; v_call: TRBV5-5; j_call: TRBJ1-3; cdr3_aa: CASSLLGSSGNTIYF; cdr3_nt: TGTGCCAGCAGCTTGCTGGGGAGCTCTGGAAACACCATATATTTT
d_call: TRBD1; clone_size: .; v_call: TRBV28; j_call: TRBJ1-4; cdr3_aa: CASSGDRLYEKLFF; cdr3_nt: TGTGCCAGCAGTGGGGACAGATTATATGAAAAACTGTTTTTT
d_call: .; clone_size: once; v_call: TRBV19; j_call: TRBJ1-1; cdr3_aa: CASSQDTEAFF; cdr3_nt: TGTGCCAGTAGCCAGGACACTGAAGCTTTCTTT
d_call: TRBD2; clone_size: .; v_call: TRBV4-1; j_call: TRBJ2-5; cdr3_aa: CASSQTGPLGGAEETQYF; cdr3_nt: TGCGCCAGCAGCCAAACCGGGCCCCTGGGAGGGGCGGAAGAGACCCAGTACTTC
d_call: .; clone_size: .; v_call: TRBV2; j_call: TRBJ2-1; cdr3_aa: CASSELAPSYNEQFF; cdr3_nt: TGTGCCAGCAGTGAATTAGCGCCATCCTACAATGAGCAGTTCTTC
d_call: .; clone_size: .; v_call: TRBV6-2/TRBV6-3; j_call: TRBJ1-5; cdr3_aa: CASSYQRQTPQHF; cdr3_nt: TGTGCCAGCAGTTACCAAAGACAGACGCCCCAGCATTTT
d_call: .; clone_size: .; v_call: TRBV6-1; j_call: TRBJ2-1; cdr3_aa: CASSEWVDSRRYEQFF; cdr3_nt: TGTGCCAGCAGTGAATGGGTCGACTCCCGGCGATATGAGCAGTTCTTC
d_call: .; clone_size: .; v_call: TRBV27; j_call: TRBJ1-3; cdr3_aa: CASSSGTRGATTIYF; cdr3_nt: TGTGCCAGCAGTTCCGGGACTAGGGGGGCGACCACCATATATTTT
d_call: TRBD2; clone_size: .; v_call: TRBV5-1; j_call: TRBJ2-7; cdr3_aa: CASSLLRVAGYEQYF; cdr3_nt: TGCGCCAGCAGCTTACTAAGGGTAGCGGGCTACGAGCAGTACTTC
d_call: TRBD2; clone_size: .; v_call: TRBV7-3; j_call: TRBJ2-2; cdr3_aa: CASSRSGGSNTGELFF; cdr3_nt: TGTGCCAGCAGCCGTAGCGGGGGGTCGAACACCGGGGAGCTGTTTTTT
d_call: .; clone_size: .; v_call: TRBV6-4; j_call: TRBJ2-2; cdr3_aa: CASSVTGNTGELFF; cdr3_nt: TGTGCCAGCAGCGTGACAGGGAACACCGGGGAGCTGTTTTTT
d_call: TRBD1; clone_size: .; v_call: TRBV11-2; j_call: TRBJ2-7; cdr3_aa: CASSLRWDRLSSYEQYF; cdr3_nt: TGTGCCAGCAGCTTAAGATGGGACAGATTGAGCTCCTACGAGCAGTACTTC
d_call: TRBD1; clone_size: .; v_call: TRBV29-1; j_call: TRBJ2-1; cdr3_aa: CSVTKGAISYNEQFF; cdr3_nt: TGCAGCGTGACCAAGGGGGCGATCTCCTACAATGAGCAGTTCTTC